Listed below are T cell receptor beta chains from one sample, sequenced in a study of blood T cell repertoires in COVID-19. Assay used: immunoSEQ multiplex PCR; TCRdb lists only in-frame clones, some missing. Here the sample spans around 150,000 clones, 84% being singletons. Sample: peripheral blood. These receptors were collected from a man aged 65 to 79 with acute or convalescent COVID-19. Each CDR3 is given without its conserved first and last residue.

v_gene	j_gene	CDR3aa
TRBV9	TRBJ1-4	ASRGTGDEKLF
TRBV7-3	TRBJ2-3	ASSLWSSGGLGGGTQY
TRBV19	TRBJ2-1	ASKSGTGYNEQF
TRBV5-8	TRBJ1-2	ASRSYYGYT
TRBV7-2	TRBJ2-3	ASTPGGAADTQY
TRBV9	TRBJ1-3	ASSVADFTLYRASGNTIY
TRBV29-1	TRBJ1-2	SVRRGGPTLVYGYT
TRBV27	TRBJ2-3	ASSSRGASYTDTQY
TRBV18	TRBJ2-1	ASSLIAGVDREQF
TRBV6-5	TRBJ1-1	ASLRNLNTEAF
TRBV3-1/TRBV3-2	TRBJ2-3	ASSLRLAGLGTSTDTQY
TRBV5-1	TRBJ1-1	ASSPIENTEAF
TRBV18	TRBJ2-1	ASSPQGARDEQF
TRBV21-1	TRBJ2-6	ASSKEFETCSGANVLT
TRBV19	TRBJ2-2	ASSIWASGRSGELF
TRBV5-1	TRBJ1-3	ASSLDNRAMLSGNTIY
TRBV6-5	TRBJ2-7	ASVGQLGEQY
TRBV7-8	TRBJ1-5	ASSSPGQDHYSNQPQH
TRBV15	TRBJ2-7	ATSFDRGPYEQY
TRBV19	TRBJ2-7	ASSIEVWTSGIYEQY
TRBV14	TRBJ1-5	ASSQGSGGREPQH
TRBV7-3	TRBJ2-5	ASSLGPPTSGQETQY
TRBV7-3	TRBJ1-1	ASSLGGSTEAF
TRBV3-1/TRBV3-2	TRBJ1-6	ASSQFLLTGTGNSPLH
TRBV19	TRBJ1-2	ASSISGVGYGYT
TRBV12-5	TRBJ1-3	ASGDHGQAGNTIY